These 30 T cell receptor beta chains came from one sample sequenced in a study of cytomegalovirus exposure and HLA in healthy donors. Both 60 Vbeta primers and 13 Jbeta primers went into the PCR. The method was immunoSEQ multiplex PCR; TCRdb's version includes in-frame clones alone and lacks a portion of them. The repertoire holds fewer than 120,000 clones, with around 88% as singletons. The sample taken for sequencing was PBMCs. The receptors stem from a middle-aged man in good health and CMV-seronegative.

This chain links TRBV2 with TRBJ1-1; 8 bases map to TRBD1. The junction had 4 bases not matched to a gene; V was cut back by 6 bases and J by 4 bases. CDR3 length: 13 amino acids. The germline CDR1 and CDR2 sequences are SNHLY and FYNNEI. This CDR3 reads CASSPTGGTEAFF. CDR3 coding DNA: TGTGCCAGCAGCCCTACAGGGGGCACTGAAGCTTTCTTT.

J is TRBJ2-2 and V is TRBV5-6, with a weak D call TRBD1 (5 bases). The CDR3 sequence is 16 residues long. Trimming stripped 3 bases from V and 1 base from J, with 13 bases between. Germline CDR1 reads SGHDT; CDR2 reads YYEEEE. This CDR3 is CASSWVVQGNTGELFF. CDR3 nucleotide sequence: TGTGCCAGCAGCTGGGTTGTGCAGGGGAACACCGGGGAGCTGTTTTTT.

The chain has TRBV2 and TRBJ1-6; D remains ambiguous. CDR1 is SNHLY and CDR2 is FYNNEI in the germline V gene. The CDR3 contains 11 residues. The V end was cut by 6 bases, the J end by 11 bases, with 8 bases between. The CDR3 DNA is TGTGCCAGCAGCGTTCTTACACCCCTCCACTTT. Its translation is CASSVLTPLHF.

This clone appeared a few times. V and J are TRBV9 and TRBJ1-2; D is uncertain. CDR1 SGDLS and CDR2 YYNGEE come from the germline V gene. Trimming stripped 0 bases from V and 2 bases from J, with 5 bases between. The CDR3 runs 13 residues. The CDR3 DNA follows: TGTGCCAGCAGCGTAGGGCAGAACTATGGCTACACCTTC. This codes for CASSVGQNYGYTF.

The J gene is TRBJ2-7, the V gene TRBV29-1, with TRBD2 identical over 12 bases. V dropped 5 bases and J dropped 2; count of bases not matched to a gene: 4. This CDR3 has 14 residues. Germline V gene data show CDR1 as SQVTM and CDR2 as ANQGSEA. The CDR3 loop is CSVMTSGGPYEQYF. In DNA, the CDR3 is TGCAGCGTTATGACTAGCGGGGGACCCTACGAGCAGTACTTC.

This chain connects TRBV5-5 to TRBJ2-2; tentatively, D is TRBD1 (8 bases). The germline CDR1 and CDR2 sequences are SGHKS and YYEKEE (reference sequence). V lost 0 bases and J lost 7, with 19 bases in between. The CDR3 sequence is 17 residues long. CDR3 loop: CASSLEALQGGLGELFF. The DNA of the CDR3 is TGTGCCAGCAGCTTGGAGGCCCTACAGGGGGGGCTCGGGGAGCTGTTTTTT.

CDR3 in amino acids: CASSPTGTPGTIYF. In DNA form, the CDR3 reads TGTGCCAGCAGCCCGACAGGGACCCCGGGCACCATATATTTT. This rearrangement joins TRBV6-6 to TRBJ1-3, with 7 positions matching TRBD1. Unmatched junction bases numbered 11, after V lost 6 bases and J lost 9 bases. This CDR3 is built from 14 residues. Per the germline V gene, CDR1 is MNHNY and CDR2 is SVGAGI (reference sequence).

This chain connects TRBV7-8 to TRBJ1-2; the D gene is possibly TRBD1 (5 bases). Looked up from germline, CDR1 is SGHVS and CDR2 is FQNEAQ. Deletions cut 7 bases from V and 3 bases from J, with 15 bases between. The CDR3 consists of 14 residues. CDR3 in DNA: TGTGCCAGCAAATCCTTCCCGACAGACTATGGCTACACCTTC. Its translation: CASKSFPTDYGYTF.

This chain links TRBV7-2 with TRBJ1-5; 10 bases line up with TRBD1. V shed 5 bases and J 5 bases; nucleotides not matched to a gene: 6. Germline CDR1 reads SGHTA; CDR2 reads FQGNSA. There are 15 residues in the CDR3. In DNA form, the CDR3 reads TGTGCCAGCAGCCCGAGGACAGGGGGGTATCAGCCCCAGCATTTT. This sequence encodes CASSPRTGGYQPQHF.

The chain joins TRBV29-1 to TRBJ2-5; TRBD1 matches at 10 bases. The germline V gene has CDR1 SQVTM and CDR2 ANQGSEA. V shed 4 bases, J shed 4 bases, and the junction held 6 bases outside the gene matches. This CDR3 has 14 residues. The CDR3 here is CSVGTGGPGETQYF. The CDR3 DNA is TGCAGCGTTGGGACAGGGGGTCCGGGAGAGACCCAGTACTTC.

The chain joins TRBV4-1 to TRBJ1-2; D is uncertain. Germline lookup yields CDR1 MGHRA and CDR2 YSYEKL. This CDR3 has 16 residues. Trimming removed 1 base at V and 2 bases at J, with 14 bases between. The CDR3 protein is CASSQADMPPNYGYTF. The CDR3 nucleotides read TGCGCCAGCAGCCAAGCCGACATGCCCCCAAACTATGGCTACACCTTC.

The J gene is TRBJ2-7, the V gene TRBV28; no clear D. The V gene lost 1 base and the J gene lost 9 bases, with 10 bases spanning the gap. Germline loops: CDR1 MDHEN, CDR2 SYDVKM. The CDR3 contains 12 residues. DNA for the CDR3: TGTGCCAGCAGTTTATTGGAGACCGGGCAGTACTTC. It yields the protein CASSLLETGQYF.

Ten or more counts support this clone. The V call is TRBV29-1, the J call TRBJ1-5, with 8 bases lining up with TRBD1. Germline CDR1 and CDR2: SQVTM and ANQGSEA. The junction had 6 bases not matched to a gene; V was cut back by 4 bases and J by 4 bases. This CDR3 is 14 amino acids long. CDR3 region: CSVVVDRENQPQHF. CDR3 DNA sequence: TGCAGCGTTGTAGTGGACAGGGAGAATCAGCCCCAGCATTTT.

J is TRBJ2-7 and V is TRBV5-1; 9 bases agree with TRBD1. The CDR3 length is 15 residues. V was clipped by 3 bases and J by 0 bases; unmatched bases: 4. Germline CDR1 is SGHRS and CDR2 is YFSETQ. CDR3 DNA: TGCGCCAGCAGCTCCGGACAGGGGAGCTCCTACGAGCAGTACTTC. As protein: CASSSGQGSSYEQYF. Filled out from reference TRBV5-1 and TRBJ2-7, the complete variable domain reads KAGVTQTPRYLIKTRGQQVTLSCSPISGHRSVSWYQQTPGQGLQFLFEYFSETQRNKGNFPGRFSGRQFSNSRSEMNVSTLELGDSALYLCASSSGQGSSYEQYFGPGTRLTVT.

This sequence joins TRBV5-1 and TRBJ2-3; 7 bases are a match to TRBD2. Per germline, CDR1 SGHRS and CDR2 YFSETQ. The CDR3 is made up of 14 amino acids. After removal of 2 bases from V and 2 bases from J, the junction contained 2 bases not matched to a gene. CDR3 in DNA: TGCGCCAGCAGCTTAAGGGACTACACAGATACGCAGTATTTT. This translates into CASSLRDYTDTQYF.

CDR3: CASSQGHYNEQFF. CDR3 coding DNA: TGCGCCAGCAGCCAGGGACACTACAATGAGCAGTTCTTC. The genes are TRBV4-1 and TRBJ2-1; weak D call: TRBD1 (6 bases). The V end lost 3 bases, the J end lost 3 bases, and 6 bases lay between the germline ends. Germline CDR1 and CDR2: MGHRA and YSYEKL. The CDR3 runs to 13 residues.

This chain uses TRBV5-1 with TRBJ1-2; no clear D. Between the trimmed V and J ends, which lost 0 bases and 3 bases, there was a span of 9 bases. This CDR3 comprises 14 residues. The germline V gene has CDR1 SGHRS and CDR2 YFSETQ. CDR3 in DNA: TGCGCCAGCAGCTTGGACACGGGAGACTATGGCTACACCTTC. Protein sequence: CASSLDTGDYGYTF.

The V gene is TRBV7-8, the J gene TRBJ2-7; TRBD1 agrees at 10 bases. The CDR3 runs to 13 residues. Germline V lookup: CDR1 SGHVS, CDR2 FQNEAQ. V was pared by 4 bases and J by 6 bases, with 3 bases of the junction left unmatched. CDR3 amino acids: CASSWDRGGEQYF. CDR3 in DNA: TGTGCCAGCAGCTGGGACAGGGGAGGCGAGCAGTACTTC.

With regard to this clone: The final CDR3 position lacks the conserved phenylalanine or tryptophan, pointing to a likely read error. The rearrangement links TRBV30 to TRBJ1-4, with a tentative D call TRBD1 (6 bases). CDR1 is GTSNPN and CDR2 is SVGIG in the germline V gene (reference sequence). V shed 2 bases and J shed 8 bases, with 12 bases lying between them. The CDR3 totals 13 residues. CDR3 residues: CAWSPSGAEKLFV. The DNA of the CDR3 is TGTGCCTGGAGTCCCTCAGGGGCAGAAAAACTGTTTGTT.

This chain uses TRBV6-5 with TRBJ1-1; maybe TRBD1 (6 bases). The CDR3 length is 14 residues. Germline V gives CDR1 MNHEY, CDR2 SVGAGI. Trimming shortened V by 6 bases and J by 1 base, and 12 bases separated the two germline ends. The CDR3 is CASSLTGTNTEAFF. CDR3 DNA sequence: TGTGCCAGCAGCCTTACAGGGACGAACACTGAAGCTTTCTTT.

This chain links TRBV4-2 with TRBJ1-1; weak D call: TRBD1 (6 bases). This CDR3 comprises 16 residues. Per germline, CDR1 LGHNA and CDR2 YNFKEQ. Trimming cost V 5 bases and J 1 base, with 17 bases left between them. CDR3: CASSAIGGIGNTEAFF. CDR3 in DNA: TGTGCCAGCAGCGCTATAGGGGGAATCGGGAACACTGAAGCTTTCTTT.

The genes are TRBV5-6 and TRBJ1-4; 7 nucleotides align to TRBD1. J was trimmed by 8 bases and V by 0 bases; bases with no gene match: 7. The CDR3 totals 15 residues. Per the germline V gene, CDR1 is SGHDT and CDR2 is YYEEEE. CDR3: CASSLVVGQVEKLFF. In DNA form, the CDR3 reads TGTGCCAGCAGCTTGGTTGTCGGACAGGTCGAAAAACTGTTTTTT.

The CDR3 sequence: CASSSLGGGSEKLFF. The CDR3 DNA reads as TGTGCCAGCAGCTCCCTAGGGGGGGGGAGTGAAAAACTGTTTTTT. V is TRBV7-9 and J is TRBJ1-4; tentative D call: TRBD1 (6 bases). The CDR3 is made up of 15 amino acids. Germline V lookup: CDR1 SEHNR, CDR2 FQNEAQ (reference sequence). V was pared by 4 bases and J by 7 bases, with 16 bases between. Together with reference TRBV7-9 and TRBJ1-4, the CDR3 gives the full variable domain: DTGVSQNPRHKITKRGQNVTFRCDPISEHNRLYWYRQTLGQGPEFLTYFQNEAQLEKSRLLSDRFSAERPKGSFSTLEIQRTEQGDSAMYLCASSSLGGGSEKLFFGSGTQLSVL.

Only a few counts were recorded for this clone. The chain links TRBV7-3 to TRBJ2-1; 11 bases map to TRBD2. V lost 5 bases and J lost 5; bases outside the gene matches: 2. Germline-derived CDR1 and CDR2 are SGHTA and FQGTGA. The CDR3 consists of 14 residues. CDR3 residues: CASSHSGGDNEQFF. DNA of the CDR3: TGTGCCAGCAGCCATAGCGGGGGGGACAATGAGCAGTTCTTC.

The J gene is TRBJ2-1, the V gene TRBV7-2, with 9 bases identical to TRBD1. CDR3 length equals 15 residues. The V and J ends lost 1 base and 10 bases, in that order; junction bases with no gene match: 8. Germline CDR1 reads SGHTA; CDR2 reads FQGNSA. The chain's CDR3 is CASSLEGTGKSEQFF. In DNA, the CDR3 is TGTGCCAGCAGCTTAGAAGGGACAGGGAAAAGCGAGCAGTTCTTC.

The chain employs TRBV18 and TRBJ1-2; perhaps TRBD1 as D (5 bases). This CDR3 contains 14 residues. The V end was cut by 3 bases, the J end by 6 bases, with 14 bases between. Germline V gene data show CDR1 as KGHSH and CDR2 as LQKENI. The CDR3 region has the DNA TGTGCCAGCTCACCGGGGCGACAAAGGGATGGCTACACCTTC. The encoded protein is CASSPGRQRDGYTF.

The chain has TRBV9 and TRBJ1-5; tentatively, D is TRBD1 (6 bases). From germline, CDR1 is SGDLS and CDR2 YYNGEE. V was pared by 0 bases and J by 7 bases, with 8 bases between. The CDR3 is 13 residues long. This chain's CDR3 is CASSVGGPQPQHF. CDR3 coding DNA: TGTGCCAGCAGCGTAGGGGGGCCCCAGCCCCAGCATTTT.

The chain carries TRBV6-1 and TRBJ1-5; TRBD1 aligns across 11 bases. Trimming at V came to 6 bases and at J to 6 bases, leaving 7 bases not matched to a gene. Germline CDR1 and CDR2: MNHNS and SASEGT. The CDR3 is 15 amino acids. CDR3 protein: CASRTGTGGGQPQHF. CDR3 coding DNA: TGTGCCAGCAGAACCGGGACAGGGGGAGGTCAGCCCCAGCATTTT.

This clone turned up a few times. The V gene is TRBV10-3, the J gene TRBJ1-6; 8 bases fit TRBD1. CDR1 and CDR2 from the germline V gene are ENHRY and SYGVKD. The CDR3 spans 15 residues. V trimming: 2 bases; J trimming: 9 bases; junction bases outside the gene matches: 6. Here the CDR3 reads CAISEIQGEFSPLHF. CDR3 coding DNA: TGTGCCATCAGTGAGATACAGGGGGAATTTTCACCCCTCCACTTT.

The V call is TRBV5-4, the J call TRBJ2-5; D may be TRBD2 (5 bases). Germline CDR1 SGHNT, CDR2 YYREEE (reference sequence). This CDR3 has 14 amino acids. Trimming removed 0 bases from V and 4 bases from J, with 10 bases in between. The CDR3 DNA is TGTGCCAGCAGCTTGGCGGTAGGAGGAGAGACCCAGTACTTC. Protein: CASSLAVGGETQYF.